The 25 T cell receptor beta chains below were found in one sample sequenced in a study of CD8 T cells in Susac syndrome. The RNA input was about 0.45 to 1 ug, and it was reverse transcribed with random hexamers. TCRdb reprocessed the immunoSEQ multiplex PCR reads with MiXCR, giving one entry per CDR3 protein. Of hundreds of thousands of distinct CDR3 sequences detected, 95% appear once; the ten largest clones hold 0.085% to 0.095%. The sample was CD4+ T cells from PBMCs. All receptors come from a human donor with multiple sclerosis.

This clonotype has only one observation. The chain combines TRBV29-1 with TRBJ1-1; D is undetermined. Trimming pared 4 bases from V and 1 base from J, leaving 10 bases between. CDR1 is SQVTM and CDR2 is ANQGSEA in the germline V gene. The CDR3 is 13 amino acids. This CDR3 is CSVVGRANTEAFF. In DNA form, the CDR3 reads TGCAGCGTTGTGGGGAGGGCGAACACTGAAGCTTTCTTT. The complete variable domain, with remaining parts taken from reference TRBV29-1 and TRBJ1-1, reads SAVISQKPSRDICQRGTSLTIQCQVDSQVTMMFWYRQQPGQSLTLIATANQGSEATYESGFVIDKFPISRPNLTFSTLTVSNMSPEDSSIYLCSVVGRANTEAFFGQGTRLTVV.

The chain employs TRBV6-6 and TRBJ2-1; 8 nucleotides line up with TRBD2. The CDR3 is made up of 16 amino acids. V was clipped by 0 bases and J by 3 bases; unmatched bases: 4. The germline V gene encodes CDR1 MNHNY and CDR2 SVGAGI (reference sequence). CDR3 sequence (DNA): TGTGCCAGCAGTTACTCGATAGCGGGGCGCTACAATGAGCAGTTCTTC. This encodes CASSYSIAGRYNEQFF.

The V gene is TRBV24-1, the J gene TRBJ2-2; D is undetermined. Trimming removed 3 bases at V and 7 bases at J, with 8 bases between. The CDR3 extends over 13 amino acids. Germline CDR1 is KGHDR and CDR2 is SFDVKD. The CDR3 loop reads CATSDRPGGELFF. The DNA of the CDR3 is TGTGCCACCAGTGATCGGCCAGGCGGGGAGCTGTTTTTT.

This chain uses TRBV7-2 with TRBJ1-2; D possibly corresponds to TRBD1 (6 bases). CDR1 SGHTA and CDR2 FQGNSA come from the germline V gene. Trimming stripped 0 bases from V and 4 bases from J, with 12 bases between. The CDR3 is made up of 15 amino acids. DNA for the CDR3: TGTGCCAGCAGCTTAGCGCGAGGACAGCCCTATGGCTACACCTTC. Translated, it gives CASSLARGQPYGYTF.

The DNA for the CDR3 is TGCGCCAGCAGCTTGGAAACAGGGGAGAGAGGTGGCTACACCTTC. Its translation is CASSLETGERGGYTF. The gene calls are TRBV5-1 and TRBJ1-2; TRBD1 matches 7 bases. The length of the CDR3 is 15 residues. V trimming: 0 bases; J trimming: 7 bases; junction bases outside the gene matches: 9. CDR1 and CDR2 (germline): SGHRS, YFSETQ. The full variable domain, in which reference TRBV5-1 and TRBJ1-2 provide the parts outside the CDR3, is KAGVTQTPRYLIKTRGQQVTLSCSPISGHRSVSWYQQTPGQGLQFLFEYFSETQRNKGNFPGRFSGRQFSNSRSEMNVSTLELGDSALYLCASSLETGERGGYTFGSGTRLTVV.

This sequence joins TRBV2 and TRBJ1-5, with 7 bases lining up with TRBD1. Looked up from germline, CDR1 is SNHLY and CDR2 is FYNNEI. This CDR3 is built from 14 residues. V shed 6 bases, J shed 2 bases, and the junction held 4 bases outside the gene matches. The CDR3 is CASRGGTGNQPQHF. CDR3 coding DNA: TGTGCCAGCAGGGGCGGGACAGGCAATCAGCCCCAGCATTTT.

The chain employs TRBV6-5 and TRBJ2-7; 7 nucleotides line up with TRBD2. Losses at the gene ends were 5 bases for V and 2 bases for J; bases not matched to a gene: 6. Germline lookup yields CDR1 MNHEY and CDR2 SVGAGI. The CDR3 has 14 amino acids. The CDR3 spells CASSRERGAYEQYF. CDR3 in DNA: TGTGCCAGCAGTCGGGAGCGGGGAGCCTACGAGCAGTACTTC.

This rearrangement joins TRBV2 to TRBJ2-3; D is possibly TRBD2 (6 bases). Germline loops: CDR1 SNHLY, CDR2 FYNNEI. This CDR3 spans 15 amino acids. The ends were cut back, 8 bases at V and 1 base at J, with 16 bases in the middle. The CDR3 region has the DNA TGTGCCAGCCGCTTTCTAGCGCCTGGCACAGATACGCAGTATTTT. Translation: CASRFLAPGTDTQYF. The entire variable domain, with the rest obtained from reference TRBV2 and TRBJ2-3, is as follows: EPEVTQTPSHQVTQMGQEVILRCVPISNHLYFYWYRQILGQKVEFLVSFYNNEISEKSEIFDDQFSVERPDGSNFTLKIRSTKLEDSAMYFCASRFLAPGTDTQYFGPGTRLTVL.

J is TRBJ2-7 and V is TRBV30; 8 bases line up with TRBD1. Trimming at V came to 0 bases and at J to 4 bases, leaving 8 bases not matched to a gene. Germline lookup yields CDR1 GTSNPN and CDR2 SVGIG (reference sequence). This CDR3 has 15 amino acids. The CDR3 bases are TGTGCCTGGAGTGTACTCAGGGGGCGCGGATACGAGCAGTACTTC. Encoded protein: CAWSVLRGRGYEQYF.

V and J are TRBV15 and TRBJ1-5, with a possible D match to TRBD1 (5 bases). V lost 1 base, J lost 3 bases, and 7 bases lay in between. Germline CDR1 LNHNV, CDR2 YYDKDF (reference sequence). The CDR3 length is 14 residues. The CDR3 protein is CATSRGQINQPQHF. The DNA of the CDR3 is TGTGCCACCAGCAGAGGACAGATCAATCAGCCCCAGCATTTT.

The J gene is TRBJ1-2, the V gene TRBV27; TRBD1 might be the D (5 bases). V was shortened by 5 bases and J by 0 bases, with 10 bases between the two germline ends. Germline V CDR1 and CDR2: MNHEY, SMNVEV (reference sequence). The CDR3 covers 14 residues. CDR3 protein: CASSRGTSNYGYTF. Here the CDR3 DNA reads TGTGCCAGCAGTCGGGGGACTTCTAACTATGGCTACACCTTC.

The chain couples TRBV29-1 to TRBJ2-2, with a weak D call TRBD2 (5 bases). The germline V and J ends were trimmed by 4 bases and 4 bases, with 10 bases remaining between them. Germline CDR1 and CDR2: SQVTM and ANQGSEA. The CDR3 spans 13 residues. CDR3 amino acids: CSVALDGTGELFF. The CDR3 DNA is TGCAGCGTTGCACTAGATGGCACCGGGGAGCTGTTTTTT.

J is TRBJ2-2 and V is TRBV5-4; D is unresolved. The CDR3 has 15 residues. Germline CDR1 and CDR2: SGHNT and YYREEE (reference sequence). Trimming stripped 1 base from V and 1 base from J, with 8 bases between. CDR3 region: CASSLTTLNTGELFF. The CDR3 DNA is TGTGCCAGCAGCTTGACTACCCTGAACACCGGGGAGCTGTTTTTT.

The V call is TRBV7-2, the J call TRBJ2-1; 9 bases fit TRBD2. Germline V gene lookup returns CDR1 SGHTA and CDR2 FQGNSA. The CDR3 consists of 11 residues. The V segment lost 6 bases and the J segment 9 bases; nucleotides outside the gene matches: 0. This CDR3 is CASRLAGEQFF. For the CDR3, the DNA is TGTGCCAGCAGACTAGCGGGTGAGCAGTTCTTC.

The chain joins TRBV6-5 to TRBJ2-2, with D hard to call. The V gene lost 2 bases and the J gene lost 8 bases, with 3 bases spanning the gap. Per germline, CDR1 MNHEY and CDR2 SVGAGI. This CDR3 has 11 amino acids. The CDR3, as DNA: TGTGCCAGCAGTTACAAAGGGGAGCTGTTTTTT. Translation: CASSYKGELFF.

The gene calls are TRBV20-1 and TRBJ1-5; D is perhaps TRBD1 (6 bases). Germline V CDR1 and CDR2: DFQATT, SNEGSKA (reference sequence). Trimming shortened V by 1 base and J by 0 bases, and 13 bases separated the two germline ends. The CDR3 contains 16 residues. The DNA of the CDR3 is TGCAGTGCTAGAGGGGGACAAACTTTTAGCAATCAGCCCCAGCATTTT. It specifies CSARGGQTFSNQPQHF.

The rearrangement joins TRBV27 to TRBJ1-5; D remains unclear. V lost 5 bases, J lost 2 bases, and 16 bases lay in between. The CDR3 consists of 16 residues. Germline values: CDR1 MNHEY, CDR2 SMNVEV (reference sequence). The CDR3 DNA reads as TGTGCCAGCAGTGCAGCGGCTGGGCGGGGCAATCAGCCCCAGCATTTT. As protein: CASSAAAGRGNQPQHF.

This clonotype was detected once. The rearrangement uses TRBV30 and TRBJ1-5; TRBD1 matches at 8 bases. CDR1 GTSNPN and CDR2 SVGIG come from the germline V gene (reference sequence). The CDR3 covers 13 residues. Germline trimming cut 3 bases from V and 5 bases from J; bases unmatched to any gene: 3. The CDR3 DNA sequence: TGTGCCTGGAGCGGGACAGGTCATCAGCCCCAGCATTTT. It is translated as CAWSGTGHQPQHF.

The rearrangement joins TRBV29-1 to TRBJ2-1, with 7 bases identical to TRBD2. This CDR3 has 13 amino acids. Germline lookup yields CDR1 SQVTM and CDR2 ANQGSEA. V dropped 4 bases and J dropped 7; count of bases not matched to a gene: 7. CDR3: CSVAVRRENEQFF. The CDR3 nucleotides read TGCAGCGTTGCGGTCCGGCGGGAGAATGAGCAGTTCTTC.

This chain uses TRBV7-3 with TRBJ2-1, with a weak D call TRBD1 (5 bases). Trimming left V 2 bases short and J 9 bases short, with 11 bases between. Per the germline V gene, CDR1 is SGHTA and CDR2 is FQGTGA. The CDR3 is 13 residues long. The CDR3 DNA follows: TGTGCCAGCAGCTTAGGTGCACAGGCTGAGCAGTTCTTC. This codes for CASSLGAQAEQFF.

V gene TRBV10-3 combines with J gene TRBJ1-2, with a possible D match to TRBD1 (6 bases). The CDR3 loop spans 14 amino acids. V gave up 1 base and J gave up 8 bases, with 14 bases separating them. Germline V CDR1 and CDR2: ENHRY, SYGVKD. DNA for the CDR3: TGTGCCATCAGTGAGTGGGGACAAGCAGGGGGCTACACCTTC. Protein sequence: CAISEWGQAGGYTF.

The V gene is TRBV20-1, the J gene TRBJ2-1, with D maybe TRBD2 (5 bases). Germline V gene data show CDR1 as DFQATT and CDR2 as SNEGSKA (reference sequence). The CDR3 loop spans 12 amino acids. Deletions cut 1 base from V and 10 bases from J, with 11 bases between. The CDR3 here is CSARGRAEEQFF. The CDR3 coding sequence is TGCAGTGCTAGAGGGCGGGCCGAGGAGCAGTTCTTC.

This chain links TRBV5-1 with TRBJ2-1; TRBD1 might be the D (7 bases). V lost 6 bases to trimming and J lost 4 bases, with 17 bases between them. The CDR3 sequence is 15 residues long. The germline V gene encodes CDR1 SGHRS and CDR2 YFSETQ. The CDR3 sequence is CASTPQGGSYNEQFF. The CDR3, as DNA: TGCGCCAGCACCCCCCAGGGGGGTTCTTACAATGAGCAGTTCTTC.

The chain employs TRBV18 and TRBJ1-1, with D unresolved. Per germline, CDR1 KGHSH and CDR2 LQKENI. Trimming stripped 3 bases from V and 5 bases from J, with 16 bases between. The CDR3 contains 15 residues. The CDR3: CASSPLTQSDTEAFF. CDR3 sequence (DNA): TGTGCCAGCTCACCGCTGACACAGTCAGATACTGAAGCTTTCTTT.

The J gene is TRBJ1-2, the V gene TRBV2; D perhaps matches TRBD1 (5 bases). Trimming removed 6 bases from V and 4 bases from J, with 6 bases in between. Germline CDR1 is SNHLY and CDR2 is FYNNEI. The CDR3 consists of 11 residues. The CDR3 sequence: CASSRVYGYTF. The CDR3, as DNA: TGTGCCAGCAGCAGGGTCTATGGCTACACCTTC.